Listed below are T cell receptor beta chains from one sample, sequenced in a study of T-cell memory formation after mild COVID-19. TCRdb re-analysed the 5' RACE reads in MiXCR, keeping a single row per CDR3 protein. The sample yields a few hundred thousand distinct CDR3 sequences, 15% to 20% seen once. The specimen sequenced was PBMCs or a T cell subset sorted from them (not recorded which). The receptors here all came from a man younger than 35 who had mild COVID-19 (a few samples of this study predate the infection). Cell type and time point are not known. The CDR3 runs from the conserved cysteine through the conserved F or W. A D gene is named only where the DNA matches it firmly. The listing skips clone size in some rows; elsewhere it reads once, few, many or a size class.

v_gene	len	abundance	d_gene	j_gene	CDR3nt	CDR3aa
TRBV9	16	-	TRBD2	TRBJ2-1	TGTGCCAGCAGCGTAGTAGGTAGCGGGGGGGACGGTGAGCAGTTCTTC	CASSVVGSGGDGEQFF
TRBV4-3	15	few	-	TRBJ2-3	TGCGCCAGCAGCCAAGAAGAACAGGGCACAGATACGCAGTATTTT	CASSQEEQGTDTQYF
TRBV6-2/TRBV6-3	13	-	-	TRBJ1-5	TGTGCCAGCAGTTTGACACTTAATCAGCCCCAGCATTTT	CASSLTLNQPQHF
TRBV7-9	14	-	-	TRBJ2-5	TGTGCCAGCAGCTTAATTAATCGCCAAGAGACCCAGTACTTC	CASSLINRQETQYF
TRBV9	13	-	-	TRBJ2-5	TGTGCCAGCAGCGTAGGGGGGGTAGAGACCCAGTACTTC	CASSVGGVETQYF
TRBV20-1	15	-	TRBD1	TRBJ2-2	TGCAGTGCTCCTTGGACAGGGGAAATTAACGGGGAGCTGTTTTTT	CSAPWTGEINGELFF
TRBV7-9	16	-	-	TRBJ2-1	TGTGCCAGCAGCTTCCGTTTCCCTACCCCCTACAATGAGCAGTTCTTC	CASSFRFPTPYNEQFF
TRBV27	14	-	-	TRBJ2-3	TGTGCCAGCAGTTTGGCGATGGGGACAGATACGCAGTATTTT	CASSLAMGTDTQYF
TRBV4-3	14	many	-	TRBJ2-7	TGCGCCAGCAGCCAAGATAGGCAATCTGGGCGCCTGTACTTC	CASSQDRQSGRLYF
TRBV6-2/TRBV6-3	15	-	-	TRBJ2-5	TGTGCCAGCAGTTCCTTAGCGGATCCAGGAGAGACCCAGTACTTC	CASSSLADPGETQYF
TRBV4-2	16	few	-	TRBJ2-1	TGTGCCAGCAGCCAAGATGGGACCAGCTCCTACAATGAGCAGTTCTTC	CASSQDGTSSYNEQFF
TRBV12-3/TRBV12-4	14	few	-	TRBJ2-7	TGTGCCAGCAGTTTCACGGCGAGCTCCTACGAGCAGTACTTC	CASSFTASSYEQYF
TRBV7-6	17	many	TRBD1	TRBJ2-3	TGTGCCAGCAGCCAACTCAAGACAGGGGGCGGGACAGATACGCAGTATTTT	CASSQLKTGGGTDTQYF
TRBV10-2	11	-	-	TRBJ2-1	TGCGCCAGCAGTGAGTGGACAGTCCAGTTCTTC	CASSEWTVQFF
TRBV4-3	15	-	TRBD1	TRBJ2-7	TGCGCCAGCAGCCGAGGACAGGGGGCGGCCTACGAGCAGTACTTC	CASSRGQGAAYEQYF
TRBV7-9	13	-	-	TRBJ2-4	TGTGCCAGCAGCTTAAACAGGGAATACATTCAGTACTTC	CASSLNREYIQYF
TRBV18	13	-	-	TRBJ1-1	TGTGCCAGCTCACCAATTGGATCCTTAGAAGCTTTCTTT	CASSPIGSLEAFF